The entry below gives a single T cell receptor (beta chain) sequence along with its context. CDR3 length: 13 amino acids. The germline gives CDR1 SNHLY, CDR2 FYNNEI. V lost 6 bases to trimming and J lost 1 base, with 9 bases between them. The primer mix had 60 Vbeta and 13 Jbeta primers. The method was immunoSEQ multiplex PCR; TCRdb's version includes in-frame clones alone and lacks a portion of them. The table lists 150,000 to 200,000 clones, 80% of them singletons. These data originate in a study of cytomegalovirus exposure and HLA in healthy donors. This rearrangement joins TRBV2 to TRBJ1-1; D perhaps matches TRBD1 (6 bases). This clonotype was obtained from a man younger than 45 in good health and CMV-seropositive. The sequencing input was PBMCs. CDR3 amino acids: CASRWTENTEAFF. CDR3 sequence (DNA): TGTGCCAGCAGATGGACAGAGAACACTGAAGCTTTCTTT.